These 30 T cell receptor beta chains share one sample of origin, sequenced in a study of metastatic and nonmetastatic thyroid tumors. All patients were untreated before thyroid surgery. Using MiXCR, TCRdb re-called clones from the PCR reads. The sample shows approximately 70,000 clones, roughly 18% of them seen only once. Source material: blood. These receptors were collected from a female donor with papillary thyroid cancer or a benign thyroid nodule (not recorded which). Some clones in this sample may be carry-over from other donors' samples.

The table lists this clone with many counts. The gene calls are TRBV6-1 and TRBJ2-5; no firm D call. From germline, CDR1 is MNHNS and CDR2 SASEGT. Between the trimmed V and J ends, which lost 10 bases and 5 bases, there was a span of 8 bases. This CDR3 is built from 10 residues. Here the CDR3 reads CANTPETQYF. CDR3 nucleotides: TGTGCCAACACACCGGAGACCCAGTACTTC.

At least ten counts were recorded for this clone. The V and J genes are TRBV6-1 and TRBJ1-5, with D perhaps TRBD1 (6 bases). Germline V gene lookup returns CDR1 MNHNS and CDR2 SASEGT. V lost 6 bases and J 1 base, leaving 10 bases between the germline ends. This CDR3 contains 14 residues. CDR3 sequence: CASRAGGSNQPQHF. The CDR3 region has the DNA TGTGCCAGCAGGGCCGGGGGCAGCAATCAGCCCCAGCATTTT.

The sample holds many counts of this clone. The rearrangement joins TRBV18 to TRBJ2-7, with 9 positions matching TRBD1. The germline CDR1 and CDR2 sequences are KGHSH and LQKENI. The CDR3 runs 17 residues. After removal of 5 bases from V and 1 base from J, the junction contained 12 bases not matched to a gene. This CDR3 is CASSSGPRDRDSYEQYF. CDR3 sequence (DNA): TGTGCCAGCTCATCGGGACCTCGGGACAGGGATTCCTACGAGCAGTACTTC.

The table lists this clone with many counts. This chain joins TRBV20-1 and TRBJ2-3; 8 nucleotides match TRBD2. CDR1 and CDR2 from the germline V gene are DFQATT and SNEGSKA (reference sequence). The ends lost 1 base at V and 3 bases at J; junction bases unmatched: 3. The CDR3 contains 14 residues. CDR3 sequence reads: CSARAGGPTDTQYF. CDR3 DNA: TGCAGTGCTAGAGCGGGAGGGCCTACAGATACGCAGTATTTT.

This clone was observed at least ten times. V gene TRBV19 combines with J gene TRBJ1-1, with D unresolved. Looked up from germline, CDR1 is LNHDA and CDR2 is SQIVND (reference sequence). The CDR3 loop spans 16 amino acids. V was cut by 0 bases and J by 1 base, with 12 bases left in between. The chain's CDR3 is CASSIDLSWGNTEAFF. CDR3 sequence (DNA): TGTGCCAGTAGTATAGATCTGTCGTGGGGGAACACTGAAGCTTTCTTT.

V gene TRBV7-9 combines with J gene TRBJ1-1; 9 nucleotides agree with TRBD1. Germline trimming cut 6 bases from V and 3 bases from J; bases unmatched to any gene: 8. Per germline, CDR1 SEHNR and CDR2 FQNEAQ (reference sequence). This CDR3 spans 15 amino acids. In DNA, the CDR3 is TGTGCCAGCAGTCAACCGGGACAGGGAGACACTGAAGCTTTCTTT. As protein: CASSQPGQGDTEAFF.

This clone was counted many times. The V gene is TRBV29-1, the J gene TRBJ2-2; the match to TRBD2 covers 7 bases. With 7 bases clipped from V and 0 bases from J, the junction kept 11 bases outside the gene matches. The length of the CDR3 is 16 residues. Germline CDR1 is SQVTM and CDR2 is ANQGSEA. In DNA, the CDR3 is TGCAGCGCACGAGGGCGGGGGAGAACGAACACCGGGGAGCTGTTTTTT. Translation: CSARGRGRTNTGELFF.

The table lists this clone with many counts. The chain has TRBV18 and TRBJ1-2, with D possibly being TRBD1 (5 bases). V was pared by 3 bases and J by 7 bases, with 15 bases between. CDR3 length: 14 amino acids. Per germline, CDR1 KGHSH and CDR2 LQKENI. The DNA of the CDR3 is TGTGCCAGCTCACCCGGGATCAGGGAGGGTGGCTACACCTTC. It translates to CASSPGIREGGYTF.

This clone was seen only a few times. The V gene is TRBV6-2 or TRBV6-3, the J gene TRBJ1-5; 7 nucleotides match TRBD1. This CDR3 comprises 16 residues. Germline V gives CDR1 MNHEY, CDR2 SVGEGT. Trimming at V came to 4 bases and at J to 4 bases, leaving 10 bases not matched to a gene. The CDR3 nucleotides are TGTGCCAGCAGTTGGAGTGTGGGACAGCCGAATCAGCCCCAGCATTTT. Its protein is CASSWSVGQPNQPQHF.

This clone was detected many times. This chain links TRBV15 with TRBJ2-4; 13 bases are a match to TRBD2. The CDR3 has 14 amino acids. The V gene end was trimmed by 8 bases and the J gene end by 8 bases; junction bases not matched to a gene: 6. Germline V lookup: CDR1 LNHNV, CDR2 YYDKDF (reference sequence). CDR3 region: CATSWTSGSHIQYF. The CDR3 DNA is TGTGCCACCTCTTGGACTAGCGGGAGCCACATTCAGTACTTC. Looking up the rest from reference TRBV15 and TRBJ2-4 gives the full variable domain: DAMVIQNPRYQVTQFGKPVTLSCSQTLNHNVMYWYQQKSSQAPKLLFHYYDKDFNNEADTPDNFQSRRPNTSFCFLDIRSPGLGDTAMYLCATSWTSGSHIQYFGAGTRLSVL.

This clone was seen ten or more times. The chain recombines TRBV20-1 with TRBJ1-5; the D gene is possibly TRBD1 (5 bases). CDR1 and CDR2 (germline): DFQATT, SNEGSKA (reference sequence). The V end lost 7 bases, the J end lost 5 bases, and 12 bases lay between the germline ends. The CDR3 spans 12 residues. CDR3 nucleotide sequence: TGCAGTGGGTCGTCGGGGGATCAGCCCCAGCATTTT. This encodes CSGSSGDQPQHF.

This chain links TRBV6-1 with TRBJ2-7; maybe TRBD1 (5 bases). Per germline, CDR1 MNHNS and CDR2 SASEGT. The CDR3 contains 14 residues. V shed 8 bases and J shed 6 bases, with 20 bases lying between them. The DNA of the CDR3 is TGTGCCAGCGACAGCCAGGGTGAAGGTTCCGAGCAGTACTTC. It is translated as CASDSQGEGSEQYF.

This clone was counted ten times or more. This chain's CDR3 is CASSFLLSKYNEQFF. The DNA of the CDR3 is TGTGCCAGTAGTTTCCTACTCTCGAAATACAATGAGCAGTTCTTC. This chain links TRBV19 with TRBJ2-1, with unresolved D. Germline CDR1 reads LNHDA; CDR2 reads SQIVND (reference sequence). This CDR3 comprises 15 residues. The V end lost 5 bases, the J end lost 4 bases, and 15 bases lay between the germline ends.

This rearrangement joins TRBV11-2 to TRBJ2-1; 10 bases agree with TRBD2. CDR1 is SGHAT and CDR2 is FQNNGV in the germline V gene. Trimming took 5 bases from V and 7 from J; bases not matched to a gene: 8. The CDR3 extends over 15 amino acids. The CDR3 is CASSPLAGVSNEQFF. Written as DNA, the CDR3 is TGTGCCAGCAGCCCCCTAGCGGGAGTATCTAATGAGCAGTTCTTC.

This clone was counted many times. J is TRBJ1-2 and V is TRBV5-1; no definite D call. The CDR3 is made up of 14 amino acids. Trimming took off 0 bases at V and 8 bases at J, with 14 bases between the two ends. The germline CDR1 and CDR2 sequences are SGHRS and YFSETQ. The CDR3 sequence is CASSLVASNQGYTF. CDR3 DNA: TGCGCCAGCAGCTTGGTGGCATCCAACCAGGGCTACACCTTC.

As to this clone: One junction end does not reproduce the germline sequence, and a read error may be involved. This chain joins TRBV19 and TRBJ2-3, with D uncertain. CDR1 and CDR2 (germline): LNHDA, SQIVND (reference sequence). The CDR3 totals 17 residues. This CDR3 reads CASSIGNSPTITDTQYF. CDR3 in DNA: TGTGCCAGTAGTATCGGCAATAGCCCAACTATCACAGATACTCAGTATTTT.

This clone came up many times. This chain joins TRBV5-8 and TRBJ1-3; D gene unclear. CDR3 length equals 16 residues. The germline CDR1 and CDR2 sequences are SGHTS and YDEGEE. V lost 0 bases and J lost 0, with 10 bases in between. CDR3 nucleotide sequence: TGTGCCAGCAGCTTGGACGGAGACCGCTCTGGAAACACCATATATTTT. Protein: CASSLDGDRSGNTIYF.

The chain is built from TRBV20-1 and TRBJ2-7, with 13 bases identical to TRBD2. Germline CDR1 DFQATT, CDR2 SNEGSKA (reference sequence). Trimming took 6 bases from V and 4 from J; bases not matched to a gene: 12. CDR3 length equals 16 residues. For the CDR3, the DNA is TGCAGTGCAAGGACTAGCGGGAGAGGGGGTAGATACGAGCAGTACTTC. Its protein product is CSARTSGRGGRYEQYF.

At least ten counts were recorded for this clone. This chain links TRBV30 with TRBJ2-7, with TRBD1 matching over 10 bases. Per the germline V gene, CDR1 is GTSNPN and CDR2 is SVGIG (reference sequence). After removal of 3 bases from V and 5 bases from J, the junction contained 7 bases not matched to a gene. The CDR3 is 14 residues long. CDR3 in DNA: TGTGCCTGGAGCCCCGGGACAGGGGTGGACGAGCAGTACTTC. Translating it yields CAWSPGTGVDEQYF.

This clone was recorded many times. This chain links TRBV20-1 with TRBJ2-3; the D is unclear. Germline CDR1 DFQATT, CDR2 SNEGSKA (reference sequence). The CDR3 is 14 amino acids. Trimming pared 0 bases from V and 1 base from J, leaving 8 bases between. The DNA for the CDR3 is TGCAGTGCTAGAGATTTGCGGCGCACAGATACGCAGTATTTT. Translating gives CSARDLRRTDTQYF.

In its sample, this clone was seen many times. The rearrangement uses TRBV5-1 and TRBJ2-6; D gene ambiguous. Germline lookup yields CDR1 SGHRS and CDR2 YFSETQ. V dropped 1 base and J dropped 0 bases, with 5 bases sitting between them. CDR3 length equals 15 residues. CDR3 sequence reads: CASSLILSGANVLTF. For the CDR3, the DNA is TGCGCCAGCAGCTTGATACTCTCTGGGGCCAACGTCCTGACTTTC.

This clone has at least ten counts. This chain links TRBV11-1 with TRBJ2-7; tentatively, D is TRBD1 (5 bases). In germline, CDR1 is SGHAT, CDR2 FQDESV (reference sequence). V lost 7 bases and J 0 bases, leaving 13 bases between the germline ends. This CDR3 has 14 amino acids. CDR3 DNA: TGTGCCAGCACCTGGGGCGGCGGCTCCTACGAGCAGTACTTC. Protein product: CASTWGGGSYEQYF. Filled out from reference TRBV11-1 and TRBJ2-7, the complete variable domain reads EAEVAQSPRYKITEKSQAVAFWCDPISGHATLYWYRQILGQGPELLVQFQDESVVDDSQLPKDRFSAERLKGVDSTLKIQPAELGDSAMYLCASTWGGGSYEQYFGPGTRLTVT.

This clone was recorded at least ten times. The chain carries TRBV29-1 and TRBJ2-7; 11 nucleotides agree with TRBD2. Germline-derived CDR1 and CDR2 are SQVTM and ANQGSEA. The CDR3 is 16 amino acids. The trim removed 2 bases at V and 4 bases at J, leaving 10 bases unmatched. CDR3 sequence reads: CSVESLTSGTFYEQYF. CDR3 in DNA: TGCAGCGTTGAAAGTCTGACTAGCGGGACCTTTTACGAGCAGTACTTC.

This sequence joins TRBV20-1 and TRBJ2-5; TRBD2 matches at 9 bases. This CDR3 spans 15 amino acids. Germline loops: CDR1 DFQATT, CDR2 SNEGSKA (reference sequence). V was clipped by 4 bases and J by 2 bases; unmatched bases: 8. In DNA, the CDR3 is TGCAGTGCTATTCCCCTAGCGGGATCACAAGAGACCCAGTACTTC. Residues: CSAIPLAGSQETQYF.

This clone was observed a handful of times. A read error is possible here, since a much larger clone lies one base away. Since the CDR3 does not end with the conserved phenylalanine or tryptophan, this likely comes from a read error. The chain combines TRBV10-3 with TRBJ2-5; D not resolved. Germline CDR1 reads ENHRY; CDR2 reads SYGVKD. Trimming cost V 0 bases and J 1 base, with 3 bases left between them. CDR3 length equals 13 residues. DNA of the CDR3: TGTGCCATCAGTGAGTCATCCCAAGAGACCCAGTACTTA. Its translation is CAISESSQETQYL.

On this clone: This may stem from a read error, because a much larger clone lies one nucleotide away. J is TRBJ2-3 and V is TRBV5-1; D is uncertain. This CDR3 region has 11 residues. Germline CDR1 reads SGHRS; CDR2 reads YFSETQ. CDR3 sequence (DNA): TGCGCCAGCAGCCCCACAGATATGCAGTATTTT. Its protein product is CASSPTDMQYF. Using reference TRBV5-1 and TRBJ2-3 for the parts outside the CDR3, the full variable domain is KAGVTQTPRYLIKTRGQQVTLSCSPISGHRSVSWYQQTPGQGLQFLFEYFSETQRNKGNFPGRFSGRQFSNSRSEMNVSTLELGDSALYLCASSPTDMQYFGPGTRLTVL.

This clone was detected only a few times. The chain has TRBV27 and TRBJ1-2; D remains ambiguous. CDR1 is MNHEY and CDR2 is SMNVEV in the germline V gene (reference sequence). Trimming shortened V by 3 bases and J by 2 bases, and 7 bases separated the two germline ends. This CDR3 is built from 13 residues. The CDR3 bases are TGTGCCAGCAGTTTCCGGGCCAACTATGGCTACACCTTC. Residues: CASSFRANYGYTF.

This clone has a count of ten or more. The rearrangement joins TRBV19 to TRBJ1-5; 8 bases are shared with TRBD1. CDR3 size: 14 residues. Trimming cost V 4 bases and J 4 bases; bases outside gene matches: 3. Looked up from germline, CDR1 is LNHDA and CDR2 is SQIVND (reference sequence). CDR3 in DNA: TGTGCCAGTAGTAGGACAGGGTCTAATCAGCCCCAGCATTTT. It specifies CASSRTGSNQPQHF. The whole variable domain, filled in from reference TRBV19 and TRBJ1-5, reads DGGITQSPKYLFRKEGQNVTLSCEQNLNHDAMYWYRQDPGQGLRLIYYSQIVNDFQKGDIAEGYSVSREKKESFPLTVTSAQKNPTAFYLCASSRTGSNQPQHFGDGTRLSIL.

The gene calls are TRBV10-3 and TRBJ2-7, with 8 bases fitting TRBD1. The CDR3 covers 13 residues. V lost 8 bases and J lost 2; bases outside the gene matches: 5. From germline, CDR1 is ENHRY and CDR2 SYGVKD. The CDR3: CAILGTGAYEQYF. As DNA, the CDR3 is TGTGCCATCCTTGGGACAGGTGCCTACGAGCAGTACTTC.

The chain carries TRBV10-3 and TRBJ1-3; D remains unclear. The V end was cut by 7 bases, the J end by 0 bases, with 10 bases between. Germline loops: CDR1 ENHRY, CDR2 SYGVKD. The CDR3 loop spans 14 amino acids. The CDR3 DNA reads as TGTGCCATCACCGAGACCAGCTCTGGAAACACCATATATTTT. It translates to CAITETSSGNTIYF.